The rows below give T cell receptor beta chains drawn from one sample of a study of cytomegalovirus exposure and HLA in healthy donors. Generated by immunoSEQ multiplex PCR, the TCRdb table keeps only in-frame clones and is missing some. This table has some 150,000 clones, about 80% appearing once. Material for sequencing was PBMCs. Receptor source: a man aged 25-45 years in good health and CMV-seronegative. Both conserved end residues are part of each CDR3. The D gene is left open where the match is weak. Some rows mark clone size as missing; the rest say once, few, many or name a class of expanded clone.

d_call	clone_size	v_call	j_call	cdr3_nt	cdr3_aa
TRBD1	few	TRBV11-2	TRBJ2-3	TGTGCCAGCAGCTTGCTCTCTGGACAGGGAGGAAAAGATACGCAGTATTTT	CASSLLSGQGGKDTQYF
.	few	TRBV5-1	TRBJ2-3	TGCGCCAGCAGCCACGGGGTAGGCTCTAGCACAGATACGCAGTATTTT	CASSHGVGSSTDTQYF
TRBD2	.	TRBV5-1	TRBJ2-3	TGCGCCAGCAGCCAGAAACTAGCGGGGGTCACAGATACGCAGTATTTT	CASSQKLAGVTDTQYF
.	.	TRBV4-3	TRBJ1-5	TGCGCCAGCAGCCTATCAACAAGTACGCATCAGCCCCAGCATTTT	CASSLSTSTHQPQHF
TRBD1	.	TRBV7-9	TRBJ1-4	TGTGCCAGCAGCTCAGATACAGGGGGTATATGGGAAAAACTGTTTTTT	CASSSDTGGIWEKLFF
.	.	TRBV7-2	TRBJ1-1	TGTGCCAGCAGCCCTACAGGGAACACTGAAGCTTTCTTT	CASSPTGNTEAFF
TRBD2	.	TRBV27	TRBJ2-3	TGTGCCAGTAAACCTCATCTAGCGGGGGGTAGCACAGATACGCAGTATTTT	CASKPHLAGGSTDTQYF
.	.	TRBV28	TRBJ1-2	TGTGCCAGCAGTTTAGTACAGAATAACTATGGCTACACCTTC	CASSLVQNNYGYTF
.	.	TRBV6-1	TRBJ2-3	TGTGCCAGCAGTATCGGTGGACAGATAACAGATACGCAGTATTTT	CASSIGGQITDTQYF
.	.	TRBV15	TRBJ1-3	TGTGCCACCAGCAGAGATCCCGGGTCTGGAAACACCATATATTTT	CATSRDPGSGNTIYF
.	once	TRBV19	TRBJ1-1	TGTGCCAGTAAGGCGGGGGCGGGCACTGAAGCTTTCTTT	CASKAGAGTEAFF
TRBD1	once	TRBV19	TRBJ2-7	TGTGCCAGTAGCATAGCCCGGACAGGCCGCTACGAGCAGTACTTC	CASSIARTGRYEQYF
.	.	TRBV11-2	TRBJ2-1	TGTGCCAGCAGCTTAGCGGGGACCTACAATGAGCAGTTCTTC	CASSLAGTYNEQFF
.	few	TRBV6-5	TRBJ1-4	TGTGCCAGCAGCCCCCTGATGGGGGCGAGGGAAAAACTGTTTTTT	CASSPLMGAREKLFF
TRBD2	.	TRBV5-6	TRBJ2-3	TGTGCCAGCAGCCAGGGACTAGCGGGAGGGGATACGCAGTATTTT	CASSQGLAGGDTQYF
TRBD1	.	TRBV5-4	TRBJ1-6	TGTGCCAGCAGCTTGGGACAGGGCTATAATTCACCCCTCCACTTT	CASSLGQGYNSPLHF
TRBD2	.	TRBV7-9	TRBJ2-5	TGTGCCAGCAGCTACCTAGCGGGAGGGCTCGAGACCCAGTACTTC	CASSYLAGGLETQYF
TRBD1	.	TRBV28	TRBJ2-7	TGTGCCAGCAGACATGACAGGGGGGCCTACGAGCAGTACTTC	CASRHDRGAYEQYF
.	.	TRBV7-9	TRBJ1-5	TGTGCCAGCAGCTTTAACGGCGGGGGGAATCAGCCCCAGCATTTT	CASSFNGGGNQPQHF
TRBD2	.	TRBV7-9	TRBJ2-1	TGTTCCAGCAGCTTAGCGGGGGCGCGCATCAATGAGCAGTTCTTC	CSSSLAGARINEQFF
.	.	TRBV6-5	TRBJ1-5	TGTGCCAGCAGTTACGGGCTCAATCAGCCCCAGCATTTT	CASSYGLNQPQHF
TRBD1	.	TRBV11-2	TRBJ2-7	TGTGCCACCTCGGGGACAGGGGGCCACGAGCAGTACTTC	CATSGTGGHEQYF
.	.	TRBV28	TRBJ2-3	TGTGCCAGCAGTTTCACGGGTGGTCATTTCCCCACAGATACGCAGTATTTT	CASSFTGGHFPTDTQYF
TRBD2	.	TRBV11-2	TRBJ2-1	TGTGCCAGCAGCTTAGTGGGGACTACCTACAATGAGCAGTTCTTC	CASSLVGTTYNEQFF
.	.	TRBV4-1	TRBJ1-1	TGCGCCAGCAGCCAAGATTGGTCGGCAGGGGTTAAAGCTGAAGCTTTCTTT	CASSQDWSAGVKAEAFF
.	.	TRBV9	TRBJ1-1	TGTGCCAGCAGCGTAGACAGCCAGGGGACAACGAACACTGAAGCTTTCTTT	CASSVDSQGTTNTEAFF
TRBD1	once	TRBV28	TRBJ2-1	TGTGCCAGCATCCCACTGCGCTCGGACAGGGGAGGCCATGAGCAGTTCTTC	CASIPLRSDRGGHEQFF
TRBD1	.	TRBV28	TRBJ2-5	TGTGCCAGCAGTTTTACGGGACAGGGGCAACAAGAGACCCAGTACTTC	CASSFTGQGQQETQYF
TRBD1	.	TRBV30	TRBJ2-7	TGTGCCTGGAGTCGGGACAGGGGTTACGAGCAGTACTTC	CAWSRDRGYEQYF
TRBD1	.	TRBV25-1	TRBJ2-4	TGTGCCAGCAGTGAAAGGGACAGGGCGGCCAAAAACATTCAGTACTTC	CASSERDRAAKNIQYF
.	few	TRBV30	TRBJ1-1	TGTGCCTGGAGTTCACAGGGTGCTGAAGCTTTCTTT	CAWSSQGAEAFF
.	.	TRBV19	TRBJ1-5	TGTGCCAGTAGTATGCTCAGGGGAATGAGCAATCAGCCCCAGCATTTT	CASSMLRGMSNQPQHF
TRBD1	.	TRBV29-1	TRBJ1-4	TGCAGCGTTTTGCGGCAGGGGGGAGCATTTGGCGAAAAACTGTTTTTT	CSVLRQGGAFGEKLFF
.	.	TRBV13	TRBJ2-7	TGTGCCAGCAGCTACGGGACAAGATCCTACGAGCAGTACTTC	CASSYGTRSYEQYF
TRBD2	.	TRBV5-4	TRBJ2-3	TGTGCCAGCAGCTTTACTAGCGGGAGTAGAGATACGCAGTATTTT	CASSFTSGSRDTQYF
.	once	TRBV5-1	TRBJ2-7	TGCGCCAGCTCTGACAGGACCTCCTACGAGCAGTACTTC	CASSDRTSYEQYF
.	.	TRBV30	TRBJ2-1	TGTGCCTGGAGGAGGCGGGGTACTTTCAATGAGCAGTTCTTC	CAWRRRGTFNEQFF
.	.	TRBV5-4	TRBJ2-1	TGTGCCAGCAGCCTCGAAGTAGCCTACAATGAGCAGTTCTTC	CASSLEVAYNEQFF
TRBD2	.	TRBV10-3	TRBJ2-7	TGTGCCATCAGGCCTTGGACTAGCGGGAAATCCTACGAGCAGTACTTC	CAIRPWTSGKSYEQYF
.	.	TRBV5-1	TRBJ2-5	TGCGCCAGCAGCTTGAGCGGGTCAGAGAGTCAGACCCAGTACTTC	CASSLSGSESQTQYF
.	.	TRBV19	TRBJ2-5	TGTGCCAGTAGTCGATCAGGGTCCCCCGAACAGACCCAGTACTTC	CASSRSGSPEQTQYF
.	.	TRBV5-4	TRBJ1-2	TGTGCCAGCAGCCCGACAGGAATCTATGGCTACACCTTC	CASSPTGIYGYTF
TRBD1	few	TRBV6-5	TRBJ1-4	TGTGCCAGCAGTTCAAGCGACAGGGATGCTAATGAAAAACTGTTTTTT	CASSSSDRDANEKLFF
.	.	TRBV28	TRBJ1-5	TGTGCCAGCACCACAGGTCATAATCAGCCCCAGCATTTT	CASTTGHNQPQHF
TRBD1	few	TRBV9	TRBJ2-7	TGTGCCAGCAGCGTAGGAACAGGGGGCTCGTACGAGCAGTACTTC	CASSVGTGGSYEQYF
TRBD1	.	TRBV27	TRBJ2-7	TGTGCCAGCACCGGGACAGGGGACGTCCGATCAAGCTTGAACGAGCAGTACTTC	CASTGTGDVRSSLNEQYF
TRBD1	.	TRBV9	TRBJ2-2	TGTGCCAGCAGCGTAGACCTCGGGGGACAGGGGGCTTCGGGGGAGCTGTTTTTT	CASSVDLGGQGASGELFF
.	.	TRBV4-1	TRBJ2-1	TGCGCCAGCAGCTCTTTTGATGAGCAGTTCTTC	CASSSFDEQFF
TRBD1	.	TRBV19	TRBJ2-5	TGTGCCACCCGGGACAGGGGTGAGGAGACCCAGTACTTC	CATRDRGEETQYF
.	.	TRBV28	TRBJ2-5	TGTGCCAGCAGTTTACCTCAGGGATCCGGGGAGACCCAGTACTTC	CASSLPQGSGETQYF
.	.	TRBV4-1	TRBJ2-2	TGCGCCAGCAGCCTCCCAGGGGCGGGTACCGGGGAGCTGTTTTTT	CASSLPGAGTGELFF
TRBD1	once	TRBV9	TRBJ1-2	TGTGCCAGCAGCGTAGGCGACCGGGACAGACAAACCAAGGGTGGCTACACCTTC	CASSVGDRDRQTKGGYTF
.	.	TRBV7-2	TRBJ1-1	TGTGCCAGCAGTCCTAATAGAGGTAGCACTGAAGCTTTCTTT	CASSPNRGSTEAFF
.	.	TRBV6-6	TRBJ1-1	TGTGCCAGCAGTCAAGGACAGCCGAACACTGAAGCTTTCTTT	CASSQGQPNTEAFF
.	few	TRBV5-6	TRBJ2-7	TGTGCCAGCAGCTTGGCGGGCGAGCAGTACTTC	CASSLAGEQYF
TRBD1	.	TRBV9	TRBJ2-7	TGTGCCAGCAGCGTAGGATTGAGACAGGGACCCTACGAGCAGTACTTC	CASSVGLRQGPYEQYF
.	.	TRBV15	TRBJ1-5	TGTGCCACCAGCAGAGCAGGGAATAGCAATCAGCCCCAGCATTTT	CATSRAGNSNQPQHF
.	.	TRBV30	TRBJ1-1	TGTGCCTGGAGTGTAGAGGCCAGCGCTTTCTTT	CAWSVEASAFF
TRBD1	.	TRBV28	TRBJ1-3	TGTGCCAGCAGTCCCCCGGGACAGGGGGGAAACACCATATATTTT	CASSPPGQGGNTIYF